The rows below give T cell receptor beta chains drawn from one sample of a study of blood T cell repertoires in COVID-19. The assay was immunoSEQ multiplex PCR, and TCRdb's table has in-frame clones only and misses some. The sample records 50,000 to 80,000 clones, about 70% being singletons. Sequencing was done on a sample of peripheral blood. The source is a human donor in a cohort sampled during active COVID-19. Each CDR3 is given with its conserved first and last residue. D genes are given only for firm matches. Some rows have no size entry. The others give once, few or many, or a class for an expanded clone.

CDR3aa: CATSRTGWTEAFF
CDR3nt: TGTGCCACCAGCAGAACCGGTTGGACTGAAGCTTTCTTT
j_gene: TRBJ1-1
d_gene: .
abundance: .
v_gene: TRBV15

CDR3aa: CAWTRTGGAGGGYTF
CDR3nt: TGTGCCTGGACACGGACAGGGGGCGCAGGGGGTGGCTACACCTTC
j_gene: TRBJ1-2
d_gene: TRBD1
abundance: .
v_gene: TRBV30

CDR3aa: CATSETGGNYGYTF
CDR3nt: TGTGCCACCAGTGAGACAGGGGGTAACTATGGCTACACCTTC
j_gene: TRBJ1-2
d_gene: TRBD1
abundance: .
v_gene: TRBV24-1

CDR3aa: CASSIAPGANQPQHF
CDR3nt: TGTGCCAGTAGTATAGCTCCAGGGGCCAATCAGCCCCAGCATTTT
j_gene: TRBJ1-5
d_gene: .
abundance: .
v_gene: TRBV19

CDR3aa: CASRFSGGSTGELFF
CDR3nt: TGTGCCAGCAGATTTAGCGGGGGAAGCACCGGGGAGCTGTTTTTT
j_gene: TRBJ2-2
d_gene: TRBD2
abundance: .
v_gene: TRBV2

CDR3aa: CASSIRRGNEKLFF
CDR3nt: TGTGCCAGTAGTATTCGCCGGGGTAATGAAAAACTGTTTTTT
j_gene: TRBJ1-4
d_gene: .
abundance: .
v_gene: TRBV19

CDR3aa: CASSLVAGDEQYF
CDR3nt: TGTGCCAGCAGCTTAGTCGCAGGGGACGAGCAGTACTTC
j_gene: TRBJ2-7
d_gene: .
abundance: .
v_gene: TRBV7-9

CDR3aa: CASSQTRGPLNYGYTF
CDR3nt: TGTGCCAGCAGCCAGACCCGCGGGCCTCTCAACTATGGCTACACCTTC
j_gene: TRBJ1-2
d_gene: .
abundance: .
v_gene: TRBV3-1/TRBV3-2

CDR3aa: CASSQTPTGPPYEQYF
CDR3nt: TGTGCCAGCAGTCAAACCCCGACAGGGCCCCCCTACGAGCAGTACTTC
j_gene: TRBJ2-7
d_gene: TRBD1
abundance: many
v_gene: TRBV28

CDR3aa: CASSPKDSPNTEAFF
CDR3nt: TGTGCCAGCAGCCCGAAGGACAGTCCGAACACTGAAGCTTTCTTT
j_gene: TRBJ1-1
d_gene: .
abundance: .
v_gene: TRBV5-4

CDR3aa: CASSLALASGVQYQEIQYF
CDR3nt: TGTGCCAGCAGCTTAGCTCTGGCTAGCGGGGTACAGTACCAAGAGATCCAGTACTTC
j_gene: TRBJ2-5
d_gene: TRBD2
abundance: .
v_gene: TRBV7-9

CDR3aa: CASNPQGDQPQHF
CDR3nt: TGTGCCAGCAATCCTCAGGGGGATCAGCCCCAGCATTTT
j_gene: TRBJ1-5
d_gene: TRBD1
abundance: .
v_gene: TRBV12-3/TRBV12-4

CDR3aa: CASSLRQGANEQFF
CDR3nt: TGTGCCAGCAGTCTAAGACAGGGGGCCAATGAGCAGTTCTTC
j_gene: TRBJ2-1
d_gene: TRBD1
abundance: .
v_gene: TRBV28

CDR3aa: CASSPSLDYGYTF
CDR3nt: TGTGCCAGCAGCCCCAGTTTGGACTATGGCTACACCTTC
j_gene: TRBJ1-2
d_gene: .
abundance: once
v_gene: TRBV5-4

CDR3aa: CASSDRGKQPQHF
CDR3nt: TGTGCCAGCAGCGACAGGGGGAAACAGCCCCAGCATTTT
j_gene: TRBJ1-5
d_gene: TRBD1
abundance: .
v_gene: TRBV28

CDR3aa: CASTHSGDEQFF
CDR3nt: TGTGCCAGCACGCACTCCGGAGATGAGCAGTTCTTC
j_gene: TRBJ2-1
d_gene: .
abundance: .
v_gene: TRBV11-1

CDR3aa: CASGWDRANTGELFF
CDR3nt: TGCGCCAGCGGGTGGGACAGAGCGAACACCGGGGAGCTGTTTTTT
j_gene: TRBJ2-2
d_gene: TRBD1
abundance: .
v_gene: TRBV5-1

CDR3aa: CASSFGRGLMETQYF
CDR3nt: TGTGCCAGCAGCTTCGGCAGGGGGCTCATGGAGACCCAGTACTTC
j_gene: TRBJ2-5
d_gene: TRBD1
abundance: .
v_gene: TRBV5-4

CDR3aa: CASSDRRPPNTGELFF
CDR3nt: TGTGCCAGCAGTGACCGGAGACCCCCGAACACCGGGGAGCTGTTTTTT
j_gene: TRBJ2-2
d_gene: .
abundance: .
v_gene: TRBV2

CDR3aa: CASSPPGLTGANVLTF
CDR3nt: TGTGCCAGCTCACCCCCGGGACTGACTGGGGCCAACGTCCTGACTTTC
j_gene: TRBJ2-6
d_gene: .
abundance: .
v_gene: TRBV18

CDR3aa: CASSLEQGRWETQYF
CDR3nt: TGCGCCAGCAGCTTGGAACAGGGGCGCTGGGAGACCCAGTACTTC
j_gene: TRBJ2-5
d_gene: TRBD1
abundance: .
v_gene: TRBV5-1

CDR3aa: CAWSTGAGYTF
CDR3nt: TGTGCCTGGAGTACAGGGGCCGGCTACACCTTC
j_gene: TRBJ1-2
d_gene: TRBD1
abundance: .
v_gene: TRBV30

CDR3aa: CASSPGTHNSPLHF
CDR3nt: TGTGCCAGCAGTCCCGGGACTCATAATTCACCCCTCCACTTT
j_gene: TRBJ1-6
d_gene: .
abundance: .
v_gene: TRBV6-2/TRBV6-3

CDR3aa: CASSLEQSQETQYF
CDR3nt: TGTGCCAGCAGCCTCGAACAGTCCCAAGAGACCCAGTACTTC
j_gene: TRBJ2-5
d_gene: .
abundance: .
v_gene: TRBV6-2/TRBV6-3

CDR3aa: CASSEAPNSPLHF
CDR3nt: TGTGCCAGCAGCGAAGCACCGAATTCACCCCTCCACTTT
j_gene: TRBJ1-6
d_gene: .
abundance: .
v_gene: TRBV9

CDR3aa: CAWSAVYEQFF
CDR3nt: TGTGCCTGGAGTGCAGTATATGAGCAGTTCTTC
j_gene: TRBJ2-1
d_gene: .
abundance: .
v_gene: TRBV30